This TCR beta chain was retrieved from a study of multiple sclerosis patients with progressive multifocal leukoencephalopathy. Sequenced by immunoSEQ multiplex PCR; TCRdb stores in-frame clones only, minus some. The sample yields more than 30,000 clones, about nine tenths seen once. The CDR3 spans 12 residues. Per the germline V gene, CDR1 is SGHTA and CDR2 is FQGNSA. Trimming left V 5 bases short and J 3 bases short, with 8 bases between. Specified time point: time of PML onset. This receptor was identified in a woman in her 40s with progressive multifocal leukoencephalopathy. The starting material was PBMCs, obtained from a patient treated with natalizumab. The rearrangement links TRBV7-2 to TRBJ2-7, with D uncertain. For the CDR3, the DNA is TGTGCCAGCAGCACAGACCTCTACGAGCAGTACTTC. Protein sequence: CASSTDLYEQYF.